The rows below give T cell receptor beta chains drawn from one sample of a study of T-cell reconstitution after alpha-beta-depleted transplantation in children. TCRdb re-called the PCR reads with MiXCR, one entry per CDR3 protein. Among some 120,000 distinct CDR3 sequences listed, approximately 8.7% were seen once. The sequencing used PBMCs, mostly from graft donor cells, collected 180 days after TCRalphabeta/CD19-depleted stem cell transplant. Receptor source: a girl under three years old who had a stem cell transplant for combined immunodeficiency, so the T cells may come from the graft donor. CDR3s include the opening cysteine and the closing phenylalanine or tryptophan. The D gene is left open where the match is weak. Some rows mark clone size as missing; the rest say once, few, many or name a class of expanded clone.

>.|TRBV20-1|TRBJ2-3|.
CSAGPGWGRGKDTQYF
TGCAGTGCTGGACCGGGGTGGGGCCGGGGGAAGGATACGCAGTATTTT
>.|TRBV14|TRBJ2-5|.
CASSQLGGSETQYF
TGTGCCAGCAGCCAATTGGGGGGATCAGAGACCCAGTACTTC
>TRBD1|TRBV12-3/TRBV12-4|TRBJ1-3|.
CASSATGTGNTIYF
TGTGCCAGCAGCGCGACAGGGACTGGAAACACCATATATTTT
>.|TRBV5-1|TRBJ2-6|few
CASKDPIRRNVLTF
TGCGCCAGCAAGGACCCTATTAGGCGCAACGTCCTGACTTTC
>TRBD1|TRBV2|TRBJ2-3|few
CASRGQGPDTQYF
TGTGCCAGCAGGGGACAGGGCCCGGATACGCAGTATTTT
>.|TRBV5-8|TRBJ1-2|few
CASRNDPRGYGYTF
TGTGCCAGCAGAAATGACCCCCGCGGCTATGGCTACACCTTC
>TRBD2|TRBV28|TRBJ2-1|few
CASSPPGGGFYNEQFF
TGTGCCAGCAGCCCCCCGGGGGGGGGATTCTACAATGAGCAGTTCTTC
>.|TRBV6-1|TRBJ2-1|.
CASIGTGDNEQFF
TGTGCCAGCATCGGGACGGGGGACAATGAGCAGTTCTTC
>.|TRBV5-1|TRBJ2-1|few
CASSLVRGGYYNEQFF
TGCGCCAGCAGCTTGGTACGCGGAGGTTACTACAATGAGCAGTTCTTC
>.|TRBV20-1|TRBJ2-5|few
CSASKETQYF
TGCAGTGCTAGTAAGGAGACCCAGTACTTC
>.|TRBV5-1|TRBJ2-7|few
CASSIRDSYEQYF
TGCGCCAGCAGCATAAGGGACTCCTACGAGCAGTACTTC
>.|TRBV20-1|TRBJ2-7|.
CSAPVGYEQYF
TGCAGTGCTCCTGTTGGCTACGAGCAGTACTTC
>TRBD1|TRBV20-1|TRBJ2-2|.
CSATDRGRELFF
TGCAGTGCTACGGACAGGGGGAGGGAGCTGTTTTTT
>.|TRBV28|TRBJ1-5|few
CASSPLGPFNQPQHF
TGTGCCAGCAGTCCCCTCGGGCCCTTTAATCAGCCCCAGCATTTT
>.|TRBV12-3/TRBV12-4|TRBJ1-5|.
CASSPELPGGNQPQHF
TGTGCCAGCAGCCCTGAGTTGCCTGGGGGTAATCAGCCCCAGCATTTT
>TRBD2|TRBV6-2/TRBV6-3|TRBJ2-3|few
CASSYPSGPGDTQYF
TGTGCCAGCAGTTACCCTAGCGGGCCGGGCGATACGCAGTATTTT
>.|TRBV12-3/TRBV12-4|TRBJ2-7|few
CASSIGYSSSSYEQYF
TGTGCCAGCAGTATAGGATACAGTAGTTCCTCCTACGAGCAGTACTTC
>.|TRBV7-9|TRBJ1-1|many
CASSLGQENTEAFF
TGTGCCAGCAGCTTAGGACAGGAGAACACTGAAGCTTTCTTT
>TRBD2|TRBV9|TRBJ2-3|.
CASSVSGGHPDTQYF
TGTGCCAGCAGCGTTAGCGGGGGGCATCCAGATACGCAGTATTTT
>.|TRBV7-2|TRBJ2-7|many
CASSLAEGSEQYF
TGTGCCAGCAGCTTAGCGGAGGGTAGTGAGCAGTACTTC
>TRBD1|TRBV7-2|TRBJ1-5|few
CASSLALGQGGNQPQHF
TGTGCCAGCAGCTTAGCGCTGGGACAGGGGGGAAATCAGCCCCAGCATTTT
>.|TRBV6-5|TRBJ1-6|many
CASSYSSKRDNSPLHF
TGTGCCAGCAGTTACTCGTCAAAAAGAGATAATTCACCCCTCCACTTT
>.|TRBV7-2|TRBJ2-3|.
CASSLVGDTSTDTQYF
TGTGCCAGCAGCTTAGTAGGGGACACGAGCACAGATACGCAGTATTTT
>TRBD2|TRBV24-1|TRBJ2-1|few
CATSAGGPGEQFF
TGTGCCACCAGCGCGGGAGGGCCAGGGGAGCAGTTCTTC
>.|TRBV5-1|TRBJ2-7|.
CASSVGNRDPPYEQYF
TGCGCCAGCAGCGTGGGTAACAGGGACCCGCCCTACGAGCAGTACTTC